Below, 19 T cell receptor beta chains from the same sample are listed, as sequenced in a study of identical twins. TCRdb reprocessed the 5' RACE reads via MiXCR and lists one record per CDR3 protein. The sample holds about 1.7 million distinct CDR3 sequences; under 35% are singletons and the top ten take approximately 0.29%. Sequencing was performed on cord blood. These receptors were collected from a newborn girl in good health.

This clonotype has a count of ten or more. The chain recombines TRBV27 with TRBJ2-7; 7 bases fit TRBD1. Germline trimming cut 5 bases from V and 2 bases from J; bases unmatched to any gene: 3. Germline CDR1 reads MNHEY; CDR2 reads SMNVEV (reference sequence). The CDR3 totals 13 residues. DNA of the CDR3: TGTGCCAGCAGTGGGGGACAGACCTACGAGCAGTACTTC. Protein: CASSGGQTYEQYF.

This clonotype was observed at least ten times. The chain links TRBV29-1 to TRBJ1-2; D is perhaps TRBD1 (5 bases). The CDR3 sequence is 11 residues long. The V gene lost 3 bases and the J gene lost 3 bases, with 5 bases spanning the gap. The germline V gene encodes CDR1 SQVTM and CDR2 ANQGSEA. The chain's CDR3 is CSVEGDYGYTF. The CDR3 DNA sequence: TGCAGCGTTGAGGGGGACTATGGCTACACCTTC.

The chain employs TRBV6-1 and TRBJ2-7; D gene unclear. CDR3 size: 13 residues. From germline, CDR1 is MNHNS and CDR2 SASEGT. V gave up 0 bases and J gave up 3 bases, with 6 bases separating them. CDR3 loop: CASSEAPLYEQYF. The DNA for the CDR3 is TGTGCCAGCAGTGAAGCCCCCCTCTACGAGCAGTACTTC.

This clonotype has a handful of counts. The rearrangement links TRBV20-1 to TRBJ2-4, with 12 bases lining up with TRBD2. The germline V gene encodes CDR1 DFQATT and CDR2 SNEGSKA (reference sequence). This CDR3 region has 17 residues. The V segment lost 0 bases and the J segment 2 bases; nucleotides outside the gene matches: 5. The CDR3 sequence: CSARDTLAGGTKNIQYF. DNA for the CDR3: TGCAGTGCTAGAGATACCCTAGCGGGGGGGACCAAAAACATTCAGTACTTC.

This clonotype was counted only a few times. The chain is built from TRBV12-3 or TRBV12-4 and TRBJ2-5, with D perhaps TRBD2 (5 bases). This CDR3 comprises 15 residues. V was shortened by 4 bases and J by 0 bases, with 12 bases between the two germline ends. For the CDR3, the DNA is TGTGCCAGCAGTTCGGGGTTGGAGTACCAAGAGACCCAGTACTTC. Translation: CASSSGLEYQETQYF.

In regard to this clonotype: A junction end diverges from the germline sequence, so it may reflect a read error. J is TRBJ2-1 and V is TRBV5-1; D ambiguous. CDR1 is SGHRS and CDR2 is YFSETQ in the germline V gene. The CDR3 covers 14 residues. CDR3 nucleotide sequence: TGCGCCAGCAGCTTGGCCTGGGCCCTCAATGAGCAGTTATTC. This gives the protein CASSLAWALNEQLF.

In the case of this clonotype: One end of the junction is discordant with germline, which a read error may explain. The J gene is TRBJ2-1, the V gene TRBV2, with 7 bases that match TRBD1. This CDR3 spans 15 amino acids. CDR1 SNHLY and CDR2 FYNNEI come from the germline V gene. CDR3 coding DNA: TGTGCCAGCGGATTACAGGGGACGGCCTACAATGCGCAGTTCTTC. It translates to CASGLQGTAYNAQFF.

In this sample, this clonotype turned up many times. V gene TRBV28 combines with J gene TRBJ2-1, with 8 bases matching TRBD1. The CDR3 spans 13 residues. The junction had 0 bases not matched to a gene; V was cut back by 2 bases and J by 6 bases. Germline V gene lookup returns CDR1 MDHEN and CDR2 SYDVKM. CDR3 residues: CASSLGQGNEQFF. The CDR3 nucleotides are TGTGCCAGCAGTTTAGGACAGGGCAATGAGCAGTTCTTC.

J is TRBJ1-1 and V is TRBV6-6; D gene unclear. The CDR3 totals 13 residues. The V and J ends lost 2 bases and 1 base respectively, with 5 bases between them. CDR1 is MNHNY and CDR2 is SVGAGI in the germline V gene (reference sequence). CDR3 nucleotide sequence: TGTGCCAGCAGTTACCTACAGAACACTGAAGCTTTCTTT. Its protein is CASSYLQNTEAFF.

A single count supports this clonotype. At one end, the junction sequence differs from germline, possibly due to a read error. The rearrangement joins TRBV5-6 to TRBJ2-3; D possibly uses TRBD1 or TRBD2 (5 bases each). Germline lookup yields CDR1 SGHDT and CDR2 YYEEEE. CDR3 size: 15 residues. Here the CDR3 reads CASSLVGPRTDTRYF. The CDR3 DNA is TGTGCCAGCAGCTTGGTGGGACCCCGCACAGATACGCGGTATTTT.

The chain carries TRBV14 and TRBJ2-3, with 12 bases identical to TRBD2. Germline V gene sequence: CDR1 SGHDN, CDR2 FVKESK. Trimming at V came to 4 bases and at J to 6 bases, leaving 8 bases not matched to a gene. CDR3 length equals 16 residues. The CDR3 loop is CASSRLAGAYKDTQYF. Here the CDR3 DNA reads TGTGCCAGCAGCCGACTAGCGGGGGCCTACAAGGATACGCAGTATTTT. The full variable domain, rest sourced from reference TRBV14 and TRBJ2-3, is EAGVTQFPSHSVIEKGQTVTLRCDPISGHDNLYWYRRVMGKEIKFLLHFVKESKQDESGMPNNRFLAERTGGTYSTLKVQPAELEDSGVYFCASSRLAGAYKDTQYFGPGTRLTVL.

This clonotype appeared a few times. The chain links TRBV4-1 to TRBJ2-1; unclear D gene. The CDR3 contains 18 residues. Between the trimmed V and J ends, which lost 1 base and 9 bases, there was a span of 25 bases. CDR1 and CDR2 from the germline V gene are MGHRA and YSYEKL. As DNA, the CDR3 is TGCGCCAGCAGCCAAGGGGTATGGCCTTTTACAAGCGCCGGTGAGCAGTTCTTC. It translates to CASSQGVWPFTSAGEQFF.

This chain connects TRBV29-1 to TRBJ2-7, with TRBD1 identical over 10 bases. This CDR3 region has 14 residues. The germline V gene encodes CDR1 SQVTM and CDR2 ANQGSEA. J was trimmed by 2 bases and V by 4 bases; bases with no gene match: 5. The CDR3 region has the DNA TGCAGCGTTGGGGGACAGGGGTTAACCTACGAGCAGTACTTC. Protein: CSVGGQGLTYEQYF.

V and J are TRBV7-9 and TRBJ2-5; D remains unclear. Per the germline V gene, CDR1 is SEHNR and CDR2 is FQNEAQ (reference sequence). V was pared by 2 bases and J by 3 bases, with 13 bases between. The CDR3 covers 15 residues. The CDR3 spells CASSLPPGVKETQYF. The CDR3 coding sequence is TGTGCCAGCAGCTTACCACCCGGAGTTAAAGAGACCCAGTACTTC.

The gene calls are TRBV20-1 and TRBJ2-2; 7 nucleotides agree with TRBD2. The CDR3 length is 16 residues. Germline loops: CDR1 DFQATT, CDR2 SNEGSKA (reference sequence). After removal of 0 bases from V and 5 bases from J, the junction contained 9 bases not matched to a gene. Written as DNA, the CDR3 is TGCAGTGCTAGAGATGGAAGGCGGGGGAGTACCGGGGAGCTGTTTTTT. This codes for CSARDGRRGSTGELFF.

The V and J genes are TRBV28 and TRBJ2-7; a weak D match, TRBD1 (6 bases). V was shortened by 7 bases and J by 2 bases, with 9 bases between the two germline ends. Germline V gives CDR1 MDHEN, CDR2 SYDVKM. The CDR3 runs 12 residues. The CDR3 region has the DNA TGTGCCAGCAATTGGACAGCCTACGAGCAGTACTTC. This gives the protein CASNWTAYEQYF.

This clonotype was counted only a few times. The genes are TRBV20-1 and TRBJ2-4; D is perhaps TRBD2 (5 bases). The CDR3 contains 15 residues. V dropped 6 bases and J dropped 2 bases, with 17 bases sitting between them. Germline V gene data show CDR1 as DFQATT and CDR2 as SNEGSKA (reference sequence). The DNA for the CDR3 is TGCAGTGCCGCTCCGGGGTTTGGATCCAAAAACATTCAGTACTTC. It specifies CSAAPGFGSKNIQYF.

This clonotype was seen more than once but under ten times. This rearrangement joins TRBV12-3 or TRBV12-4 to TRBJ2-7; perhaps TRBD2 as D (6 bases). There are 14 residues in the CDR3. The germline V and J ends were trimmed by 6 bases and 2 bases, with 14 bases remaining between them. CDR3 DNA sequence: TGTGCCAGCAGACCCGGGACTCCCCCCTACGAGCAGTACTTC. As protein: CASRPGTPPYEQYF.

This clonotype was counted a few times. This sequence joins TRBV2 and TRBJ2-4; 8 bases fit TRBD1. The assigned J gene may be wrong: the sequence end matches TRBJ2-7 better. The CDR3 is 17 amino acids. Germline V gives CDR1 SNHLY, CDR2 FYNNEI. CDR3 nucleotide sequence: TGTGCCAGCAGTGAGGGGGCGGGACAGGTGGTGAACTACGAGCAGTACTTC. It codes for CASSEGAGQVVNYEQYF.